A single sample is the source of the 18 T cell receptor beta chains below, sequenced in a study of blood T cell repertoires in COVID-19 (dated by TCRdb to between 2020 and 2021). The library was produced with the immunoSEQ multiplex PCR assay. Sourced from immuneACCESS, this table was stored by TCRdb with only in-frame sequences that have V and J called. A share of the clones is absent; for the studies checked, an unresolved V gene accounts for under half, and the remainder has no known explanation. Counted in this sample were about 17,000 clones; more than 65% of them appeared once. The ten top clones hold over 15% of the sample. Specimen: peripheral blood. These receptors were collected from a man aged 70 or older with COVID-19, enrolled during active disease.

The gene calls are TRBV2 and TRBJ1-2; D gene unclear. The CDR3 contains 13 residues. Looked up from germline, CDR1 is SNHLY and CDR2 is FYNNEI. V was trimmed by 11 bases and J by 3 bases, leaving 16 bases between them. CDR3 sequence reads: CAVRWEGDYGYTF. CDR3 in DNA: TGTGCCGTAAGATGGGAGGGTGACTATGGCTACACCTTC.

The chain employs TRBV25-1 and TRBJ2-1, with a weak D call TRBD2 (5 bases). The CDR3 has 17 amino acids. CDR1 and CDR2 (germline): MGHDK, SYGVNS. Trimming took off 4 bases at V and 1 base at J, with 17 bases between the two ends. The CDR3 here is CASSALRSSGSYNEQFF. DNA for the CDR3: TGTGCCAGCAGTGCCCTCAGGTCGAGCGGTTCCTACAATGAGCAGTTCTTC.

The V call is TRBV6-1, the J call TRBJ1-5; 7 bases are shared with TRBD1. The CDR3 has 17 residues. With V trimmed by 2 bases and J by 0 bases, 7 bases remained unmatched. From germline, CDR1 is MNHNS and CDR2 SASEGT. CDR3 DNA sequence: TGTGCCAGCAGTGAATGGGGGGACAGATATAGCAATCAGCCCCAGCATTTT. It is translated as CASSEWGDRYSNQPQHF.

V usage is TRBV4-1 and J usage is TRBJ2-7; TRBD2 matches at 16 bases. This CDR3 has 18 residues. The germline gives CDR1 MGHRA, CDR2 YSYEKL. V lost 1 base to trimming and J lost 0 bases; unmatched junction nucleotides: 3. The CDR3, as DNA: TGCGCCAGCAGCCAAGGGGGACTAGCGGGAGGGAGCTCCTACGAGCAGTACTTC. It yields the protein CASSQGGLAGGSSYEQYF.

The rearrangement joins TRBV10-2 to TRBJ2-1, with 7 bases aligning to TRBD1. With V trimmed by 7 bases and J by 9 bases, 3 bases remained unmatched. The CDR3 runs to 11 residues. Germline CDR1 WSHSY, CDR2 SAAADI. The CDR3 sequence: CASITGVEQFF. The DNA of the CDR3 is TGCGCCAGCATTACAGGGGTTGAGCAGTTCTTC.

This sequence joins TRBV7-9 and TRBJ1-1, with a weak D call TRBD1 (6 bases). Germline assignment: CDR1 SEHNR and CDR2 FQNEAQ (reference sequence). This CDR3 is 17 amino acids long. The ends were cut back, 2 bases at V and 4 bases at J, with 20 bases in the middle. This chain's CDR3 is CASSLLRKQGGGTEAFF. The CDR3 DNA reads as TGTGCCAGCAGCTTATTGCGAAAACAGGGAGGGGGCACTGAAGCTTTCTTT.

This rearrangement joins TRBV5-5 to TRBJ2-5; 10 bases agree with TRBD2. V was clipped by 0 bases and J by 1 base; unmatched bases: 3. In germline, CDR1 is SGHKS, CDR2 YYEKEE (reference sequence). The CDR3 consists of 16 residues. In DNA form, the CDR3 reads TGTGCCAGCAGCTTGGTTAGCGGGGGGCTCCAAGAGACCCAGTACTTC. Translation gives CASSLVSGGLQETQYF.

The J gene is TRBJ2-3, the V gene TRBV6-6; no clear D gene. V gave up 2 bases and J gave up 10 bases, with 10 bases separating them. The CDR3 is 12 residues long. The germline CDR1 and CDR2 sequences are MNHNY and SVGAGI (reference sequence). In DNA form, the CDR3 reads TGTGCCAGCAGTTACCACCTTAGTCCGCAGTATTTT. Protein: CASSYHLSPQYF.

The chain recombines TRBV11-3 with TRBJ2-1; 10 nucleotides agree with TRBD2. Trimming removed 1 base from V and 4 bases from J; junction bases left unmatched: 7. CDR3 size: 17 residues. Germline CDR1 reads SGHNT; CDR2 reads YENEEA. The CDR3 nucleotides are TGTGCCAGCAGCTTAGGGTCTAGCGGGAGTAAATACAATGAGCAGTTCTTC. Translation: CASSLGSSGSKYNEQFF. Complete variable domain (other parts from reference TRBV11-3 and TRBJ2-1): EAGVVQSPRYKIIEKKQPVAFWCNPISGHNTLYWYLQNLGQGPELLIRYENEEAVDDSQLPKDRFSAERLKGVDSTLKIQPAELGDSAVYLCASSLGSSGSKYNEQFFGPGTRLTVL.

The CDR3 protein is CATSGGVTDTQYF. The CDR3 DNA reads TGTGCCACCAGTGGCGGGGTCACAGATACGCAGTATTTT. V is TRBV24-1 and J is TRBJ2-3; D is perhaps TRBD2 (6 bases). Germline loops: CDR1 KGHDR, CDR2 SFDVKD. The germline V and J ends were trimmed by 5 bases and 2 bases, with 7 bases remaining between them. The CDR3 is made up of 13 amino acids.

The V call is TRBV7-8, the J call TRBJ2-2; 9 bases are shared with TRBD1. CDR3 size: 17 residues. Germline CDR1 SGHVS, CDR2 FQNEAQ. Trimming at V came to 2 bases and at J to 6 bases, leaving 10 bases not matched to a gene. The CDR3 bases are TGTGCCAGCAGCTTATCTTCCGGGACAGGGATCGCCGGGGAGCTGTTTTTT. This encodes CASSLSSGTGIAGELFF.

This chain links TRBV9 with TRBJ2-1; 7 nucleotides align to TRBD1. The CDR3 contains 16 residues. V shed 2 bases, J shed 1 base, and the junction held 6 bases outside the gene matches. CDR1 is SGDLS, CDR2 YYNGEE, per germline. The CDR3 here is CASSVGDRVSYNEQFF. CDR3 sequence (DNA): TGTGCCAGCAGCGTGGGCGACAGGGTTTCCTACAATGAGCAGTTCTTC.

J is TRBJ1-1 and V is TRBV15, with 8 bases matching TRBD1. CDR1 and CDR2 (germline): LNHNV, YYDKDF (reference sequence). V dropped 6 bases and J dropped 5; count of bases not matched to a gene: 8. CDR3 size: 14 residues. CDR3 nucleotide sequence: TGTGCCACCAGGCGGACAGGGTTAGGGACTGAAGCTTTCTTT. It specifies CATRRTGLGTEAFF. The complete variable domain, with remaining parts taken from reference TRBV15 and TRBJ1-1, reads DAMVIQNPRYQVTQFGKPVTLSCSQTLNHNVMYWYQQKSSQAPKLLFHYYDKDFNNEADTPDNFQSRRPNTSFCFLDIRSPGLGDTAMYLCATRRTGLGTEAFFGQGTRLTVV.

The chain couples TRBV10-1 to TRBJ1-5; a possible D gene is TRBD1 (6 bases). The V gene lost 4 bases and the J gene lost 2 bases, with 6 bases spanning the gap. Per the germline V gene, CDR1 is WNHNN and CDR2 is SYGVQD (reference sequence). This CDR3 region has 13 residues. The CDR3, as DNA: TGCGCCAGCAGTGGGACAGGCAATCAGCCCCAGCATTTT. Its translation: CASSGTGNQPQHF.

The chain carries TRBV10-1 and TRBJ2-3; 7 nucleotides line up with TRBD1. Looked up from germline, CDR1 is WNHNN and CDR2 is SYGVQD (reference sequence). The CDR3 sequence is 15 residues long. V lost 3 bases and J lost 0; bases outside the gene matches: 3. The CDR3 DNA is TGCGCCAGCAGTGAACAGGGGTCCAGCACAGATACGCAGTATTTT. Amino acid sequence: CASSEQGSSTDTQYF.

The CDR3 DNA is TGTGCCAGCAGCGCGGGACTAGCGGGATCTTACGAGCAGTACTTC. Translating gives CASSAGLAGSYEQYF. This chain uses TRBV5-4 with TRBJ2-7, with 13 nucleotides matching TRBD2. Germline V gene data show CDR1 as SGHNT and CDR2 as YYREEE (reference sequence). The CDR3 totals 15 residues. Trimming took 4 bases from V and 4 from J; bases not matched to a gene: 5. The full variable domain, rest sourced from reference TRBV5-4 and TRBJ2-7, is ETGVTQSPTHLIKTRGQQVTLRCSSQSGHNTVSWYQQALGQGPQFIFQYYREEENGRGNFPPRFSGLQFPNYSSELNVNALELDDSALYLCASSAGLAGSYEQYFGPGTRLTVT.

This clone was seen more than once but under ten times. CDR3 in DNA: TGTGCCAGCAGCCGGTTGGGCCCAGGGGGCGCGGTTGGCTACACCTTC. It yields the protein CASSRLGPGGAVGYTF. The V gene is TRBV5-4, the J gene TRBJ1-2; 8 nucleotides line up with TRBD1. The CDR3 covers 16 residues. Trimming cost V 4 bases and J 7 bases; bases outside gene matches: 15. Per germline, CDR1 SGHNT and CDR2 YYREEE (reference sequence).

This clone is classed as medium-sized. V and J are TRBV14 and TRBJ1-2; 8 bases match TRBD1. The CDR3 is 15 residues long. V lost 4 bases to trimming and J lost 4 bases; unmatched junction nucleotides: 8. From germline, CDR1 is SGHDN and CDR2 FVKESK. CDR3 amino acids: CASSPGQGISYGYTF. CDR3 sequence (DNA): TGTGCCAGCAGCCCAGGACAGGGTATAAGCTATGGCTACACCTTC.